This TCR beta chain was documented in a study of blood T cell repertoires in COVID-19. The CDR3 has 13 amino acids. Germline-derived CDR1 and CDR2 are MDHEN and SYDVKM. J lost 2 bases, V lost 7 bases, and 4 bases had no gene match. Per the authors' pipeline: Using reference gene primer amplification, nucleated cell counts were estimated. The table came from immunoSEQ multiplex PCR; TCRdb's copy has only in-frame clones and leaves some out. V and J calls and clone size come straight from that table; D and trimming were deduced from the DNA. Here the sample spans tens of thousands of clones, 70% to 90% being singletons.

V is TRBV28 and J is TRBJ1-1; 7 bases map to TRBD1. This TCR was sampled from a woman between 55 and 75 years old with acute or convalescent COVID-19. Source material: peripheral blood. The CDR3 spells CASNDRANTEAFF. The CDR3 DNA is TGTGCCAGCAACGACAGGGCCAACACTGAAGCTTTCTTT.